The source of this TCR beta chain is a study of blood T cell repertoires in COVID-19. Background on the study: T cells, B-cell-depleted T cells, or PBMCs supplied cDNA or gDNA.

Trimming shortened V by 1 base and J by 6 bases, and 10 bases separated the two germline ends. The CDR3 runs 14 residues. Germline CDR1 SEHNR, CDR2 FQNEAQ (reference sequence). This table comes from immunoSEQ multiplex PCR, and its TCRdb copy is limited to in-frame clones, with some not included. This table has 300,000 to 350,000 clones, approximately 90% appearing once. V is TRBV7-9 and J is TRBJ2-1; no firm D call. The sample was peripheral blood. This clonotype originated in a man younger than 35 with active or convalescent COVID-19. The CDR3 spells CASSLGFPGNEQFF. Here the CDR3 DNA reads TGTGCCAGCAGCTTAGGGTTCCCGGGCAATGAGCAGTTCTTC.